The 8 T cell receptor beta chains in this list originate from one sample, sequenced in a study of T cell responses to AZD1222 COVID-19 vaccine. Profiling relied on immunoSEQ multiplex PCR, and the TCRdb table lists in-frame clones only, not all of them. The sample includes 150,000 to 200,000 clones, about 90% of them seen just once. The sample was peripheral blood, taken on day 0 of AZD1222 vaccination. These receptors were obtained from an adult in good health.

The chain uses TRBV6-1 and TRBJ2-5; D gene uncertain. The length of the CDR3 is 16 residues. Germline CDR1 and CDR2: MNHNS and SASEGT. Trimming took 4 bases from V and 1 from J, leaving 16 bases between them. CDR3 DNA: TGTGCCAGCAGTGCCGGTAACCTACTTATCCAAGAGACCCAGTACTTC. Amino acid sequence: CASSAGNLLIQETQYF.

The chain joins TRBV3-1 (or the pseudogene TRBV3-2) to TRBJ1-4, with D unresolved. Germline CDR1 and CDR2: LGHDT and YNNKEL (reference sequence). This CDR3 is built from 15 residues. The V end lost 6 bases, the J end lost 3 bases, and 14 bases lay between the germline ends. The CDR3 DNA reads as TGTGCCAGCAGTACGGGGATCGGGGCTAATGAAAAACTGTTTTTT. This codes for CASSTGIGANEKLFF.

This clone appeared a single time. CDR3: CASSVTGGGGYTF. The DNA for the CDR3 is TGTGCCAGCAGTGTGACAGGGGGCGGGGGCTACACCTTC. This sequence joins TRBV12-3 or TRBV12-4 and TRBJ1-2; TRBD1 agrees at 10 bases. The ends lost 5 bases at V and 8 bases at J; junction bases unmatched: 5. The CDR3 is 13 residues long.

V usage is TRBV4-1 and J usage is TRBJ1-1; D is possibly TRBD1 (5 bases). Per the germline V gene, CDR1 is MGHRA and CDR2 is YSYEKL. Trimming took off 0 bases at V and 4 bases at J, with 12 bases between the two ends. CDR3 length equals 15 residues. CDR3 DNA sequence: TGCGCCAGCAGCCAAGAAGCAGGGTCGGGCACTGAAGCTTTCTTT. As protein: CASSQEAGSGTEAFF.

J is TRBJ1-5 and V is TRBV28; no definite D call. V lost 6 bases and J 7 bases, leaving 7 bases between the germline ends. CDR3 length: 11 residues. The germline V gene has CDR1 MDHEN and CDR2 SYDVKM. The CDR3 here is CASSPGQPQHF. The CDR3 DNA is TGTGCCAGCAGCCCGGGACAGCCCCAGCATTTT.

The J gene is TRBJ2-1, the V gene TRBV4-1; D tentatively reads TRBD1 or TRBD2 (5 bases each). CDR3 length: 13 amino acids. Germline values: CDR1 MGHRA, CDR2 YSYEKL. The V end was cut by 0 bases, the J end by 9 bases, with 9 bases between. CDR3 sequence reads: CASSQDMRGEQFF. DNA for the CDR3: TGCGCCAGCAGCCAAGATATGAGGGGTGAGCAGTTCTTC.

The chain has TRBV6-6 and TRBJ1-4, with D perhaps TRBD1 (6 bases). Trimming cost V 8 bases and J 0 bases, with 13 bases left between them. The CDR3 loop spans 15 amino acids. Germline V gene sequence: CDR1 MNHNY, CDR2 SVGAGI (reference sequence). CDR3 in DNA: TGTGCCAGCGGCGACAGGCATGCAACTAATGAAAAACTGTTTTTT. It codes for CASGDRHATNEKLFF.

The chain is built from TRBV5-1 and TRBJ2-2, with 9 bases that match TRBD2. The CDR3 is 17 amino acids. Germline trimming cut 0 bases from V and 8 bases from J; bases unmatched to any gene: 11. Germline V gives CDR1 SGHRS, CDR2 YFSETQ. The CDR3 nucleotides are TGCGCCAGCAGCTTGGGGCCTAGCGGGACCTACGGAGGGGAGCTGTTTTTT. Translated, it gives CASSLGPSGTYGGELFF.